This T cell receptor beta chain came from a study of CD8+ T cells in alopecia areata (dated by TCRdb to about 2018). General notes on the study: Treated patients were enrolled in an open-label pilot trial of oral tofacitinib, 5 to 10 mg twice daily, for moderate-to-severe alopecia areata. Patients stayed on tofacitinib for 6 to 18 months and then had 6 months of follow-up off drug so that delayed response and recurrence could be assessed. High-throughput TCRbeta sequencing was used to examine T cell clonal expansion in alopecia areata in both the C3H/HeJ mouse model and human patients. In humans, TCRbeta sequencing was performed on scalp tissue and on sorted CD4+ and CD8+ peripheral blood T cells from healthy controls and from patients with patchy or totalis/universalis alopecia areata. Biopsies were taken from tofacitinib-treated patients at baseline and again at 4 and 24 weeks into treatment, and several of those patients also had a later scalp biopsy. Scalp clonality was compared among normal scalp (n=4), patchy alopecia areata scalp (n=8), and alopecia totalis/universalis scalp (n=8). RNA came from the PAXgene miRNA kit for fixed scalp, the miRNeasy kit for PBMCs, and the RNeasy kit for mouse skin. immunoSEQ multiplex PCR using 35 Vbeta forward primers and 13 Jbeta reverse primers was used to amplify TCRbeta CDR3 regions. Overall results and qualifications from the work: Compared with normal scalp, lesional scalp had higher clonality and more expanded CD8+ clones, particularly in alopecia totalis/universalis, a pattern that suggests antigenic drive. Resident alphabeta T cells in normal human skin are also sequenced, complicating scalp TCR repertoire analysis, unlike mouse skin dominated by gammadelta T cells. Compared with mice, TCR sequences shared between patients were less clear, possibly partly because of HLA diversity across the patient population.

The intended sense of this specimen's time point label: baseline before oral tofacitinib. Peripheral blood and lesional scalp punch biopsies were obtained from patients with alopecia areata. PBMCs were separated by density centrifugation and stained for CD3, CD4 and CD8, after which CD4+ and CD8+ T cells were sorted on a FACSAria. As regards this clone: Its antigen target is currently unknown. It has no much larger one-base neighbor in the sample; base qualities were not kept.

The CDR3 measures 15 amino acids from cysteine to phenylalanine. The retained sequence is limited to the CDR3, 45 bases, with the frame set at the first base. The germline V gene yields MNHNS for CDR1 and SASEGT for CDR2. The germline V end is reduced by 6 bases and the J end by 7 bases; junction bases left unmatched: 14. The library came from the immunoSEQ multiplex PCR assay. To provide template for TCR sequencing, every sample had RNA extracted and reverse transcribed into cDNA. SuperScript III was used for first-strand cDNA synthesis, primed with a 2:1 mix of oligo-dT and random hexamers. A synthetic immune receptor repertoire was used to assess amplification bias, and residual bias was removed computationally. Per the original workflow: Raw reads were preprocessed to remove errors, and CDR3 was defined according to IMGT conventions as the region from the conserved cysteine to phenylalanine. To get clonality, Shannon entropy was normalized by log2 of the number of productive unique TCRs and the result was subtracted from 1. Whether scalp clones were CD4 or CD8 was inferred by matching scalp TCRbeta sequences against CD4 and CD8 repertoires sorted from blood. TCRdb took over this immuneACCESS table, retaining in-frame rearrangements with V and J assigned. Such tables are incomplete; in checked studies, under half of the missing clones stem from an unresolved V gene, and the remainder is unexplained. V and J calls and clone size are given by that table; D and trimming were obtained from the DNA. This sample lists approximately 140,000 clones; approximately 87% were detected once. The ten largest clones capture about 15% of the sample.

The rearranged chain carries TRBV6-1 and TRBJ1-2, with 7 middle bases fitting TRBD1. This clonotype originated in a human donor with alopecia areata. The material sequenced was CD8+ T cells sorted from blood, taken at week 0. The CDR3: CASSPQTGFLSGYTF. The DNA sequence is given as TGTGCCAGCAGCCCCCAGACAGGGTTTTTGAGTGGCTACACCTTC.